This T cell receptor (beta chain) was recovered during a study of blood T cell repertoires in COVID-19. In the study overall: COVID-19 samples from acute and convalescent phases originated in the United States, Italy and Spain. T cells, B-cell-depleted T cells, or PBMCs supplied cDNA or gDNA.

Per the original methods: Cell counts per sample came from amplifying reference gene primers. The protocol was immunoSEQ multiplex PCR, while the TCRdb copy is restricted to in-frame clones and leaves out a portion. V and J calls and clone size are copied from that table; D and trimming were computed from the DNA. This sample has some 90,000 clones, with approximately 87% found just once. The CDR3 is made up of 15 amino acids. V lost 2 bases and J lost 4, with 12 bases in between. Germline lookup yields CDR1 ENHRY and CDR2 SYGVKD. Sequenced material: peripheral blood. V and J are TRBV10-3 and TRBJ2-1; weak D call: TRBD1 (6 bases). This receptor was identified in a human donor in a cohort sampled during active COVID-19. This chain's CDR3 is CAISEMGTGYNEQFF. CDR3 bases: TGTGCCATCAGTGAGATGGGTACAGGGTACAATGAGCAGTTCTTC.